This is a list of T cell receptor beta chains from one sample in a study of T-cell reconstitution after alpha-beta-depleted transplantation in children. TCRdb analysed the PCR reads with MiXCR anew, one entry per CDR3 protein. The data hold some 100,000 distinct CDR3 sequences, with about 22% observed a single time. The sequencing used PBMCs, collected before TCRalphabeta/CD19-depleted stem cell transplant. The source is a boy aged 2 to 10 with acute lymphoblastic leukemia, due to receive a stem cell transplant. CDR3s include the opening cysteine and the closing phenylalanine or tryptophan. D genes are given only for firm matches. Clone size is shown for a subset of rows, as once, few, many or a class of expanded clone.

DNA,CDR3,D,V,J,size
TGCGCCAGCAGCTTGGCGGAGGTCGGCTACAATGAGCAGTTCTTC,CASSLAEVGYNEQFF,NA,TRBV5-1,TRBJ2-1,many
TGTGCCAGCAGTTTATGGGGGAATAGCAATCAGCCCCAGCATTTT,CASSLWGNSNQPQHF,NA,TRBV28,TRBJ1-5,NA
TGTGCCAGCAGCCCAGGACTAGCGGAGTCCCGAGAGACCCAGTACTTC,CASSPGLAESRETQYF,TRBD2,TRBV4-2,TRBJ2-5,NA
TGCAGTGCTAGAGTCGGGGGGCCGAACACCGGGGAGCTGTTTTTT,CSARVGGPNTGELFF,NA,TRBV20-1,TRBJ2-2,few
TGTGCCAGCAGCTCCCCAGCCGGAGAGTACCAAGAGACCCAGTACTTC,CASSSPAGEYQETQYF,NA,TRBV7-8,TRBJ2-5,NA
TGCGCCAGCACACGCGGGGCAGGGAACAATGAGCAGTTCTTC,CASTRGAGNNEQFF,NA,TRBV5-1,TRBJ2-1,few
TGCGCCAGCAGCTTGGGAGCGAAAGGGCCCGTCGATGAGCAGTTCTTC,CASSLGAKGPVDEQFF,NA,TRBV5-1,TRBJ2-1,few
TGTGCCAGTAGGCTTCTTTCCACAGATACGCAGTATTTT,CASRLLSTDTQYF,NA,TRBV19,TRBJ2-3,NA
TGTGCCACCAGTGATAGCGGGGGAGCCGGGGAGCTGTTTTTT,CATSDSGGAGELFF,TRBD2,TRBV24-1,TRBJ2-2,few
TGTGCCAGTTTAGCGGGAGCTCAAAACATTCAGTACTTC,CASLAGAQNIQYF,TRBD2,TRBV12-3/TRBV12-4,TRBJ2-4,many
TGTGCCAGCAGCCTCGAGGGGGGGGGATTTGTCGAGCAGTACTTC,CASSLEGGGFVEQYF,NA,TRBV7-2,TRBJ2-7,NA
TGCGCCAGCAGCCAAGGGCCAGAATCCGGAGAGTTCTTC,CASSQGPESGEFF,NA,TRBV4-1,TRBJ2-1,NA
TGTGCCAGCAGTGAGTTACTAGACTACGAGCAGTACTTC,CASSELLDYEQYF,NA,TRBV2,TRBJ2-7,once
TGTGCCAGCAGCCAAGCTGAGAATCAGCCCCAGCATTTT,CASSQAENQPQHF,NA,TRBV3-1,TRBJ1-5,NA
TGTGCCAGCAGCTTGGTTTGGGGGATCAACACTGAAGCTTTCTTT,CASSLVWGINTEAFF,NA,TRBV5-5,TRBJ1-1,few
TGCGCCAGCAGCTTGGCCTCTAGCGGAGGGGCCACGTACAATGAGCAGTTCTTC,CASSLASSGGATYNEQFF,TRBD2,TRBV5-1,TRBJ2-1,few
TGTGCCAGCAGTGACCTCGGACCAGAGCAGTACTTC,CASSDLGPEQYF,NA,TRBV25-1,TRBJ2-7,NA
TGTGCCAGCAGTCGGGGACTAGCGGGAATCAATGAGCAGTTCTTC,CASSRGLAGINEQFF,TRBD2,TRBV12-3/TRBV12-4,TRBJ2-1,few
TGTGCCAGCAGCCTCCGCACAGGTAACTACGAGCAGTACTTC,CASSLRTGNYEQYF,NA,TRBV12-3/TRBV12-4,TRBJ2-7,few
TGCAGTGCTTTTCACAGGCCCAATCAGCCCCAGCATTTT,CSAFHRPNQPQHF,NA,TRBV20-1,TRBJ1-5,NA
TGTGCCAGCAGCCGTAGAGCGACCTACGAGCAGTACTTC,CASSRRATYEQYF,NA,TRBV7-2,TRBJ2-7,few
TGTGCCAGCAGCTACGGTATGGTGCAAACAGATACGCAGTATTTT,CASSYGMVQTDTQYF,NA,TRBV11-2,TRBJ2-3,NA
TGCAGTGCTAGAGATATGACTAGCGGAGATCGTGAGCAGTTCTTC,CSARDMTSGDREQFF,TRBD2,TRBV20-1,TRBJ2-1,NA
TGTGCCAGCAGTTCATCCGGGACTAGGTCTTACAATGAGCAGTTCTTC,CASSSSGTRSYNEQFF,TRBD2,TRBV28,TRBJ2-1,NA
TGTGCCAGCAGCCCTAAAACAGGTCATTCCTACAATGAGCAGTTCTTC,CASSPKTGHSYNEQFF,NA,TRBV9,TRBJ2-1,NA
TGTGCCAGCAGCTTACGGGGCTCCTACAATGAGCAGTTCTTC,CASSLRGSYNEQFF,NA,TRBV5-6,TRBJ2-1,few
TGTGCCAGCAGTAAGCAGGGGGCCGGGGCAGATACGCAGTATTTT,CASSKQGAGADTQYF,TRBD1,TRBV28,TRBJ2-3,few
TGTGCCAGCAGCTCCAACAGGGGTACAGATACGCAGTATTTT,CASSSNRGTDTQYF,TRBD1,TRBV5-5,TRBJ2-3,NA
TGCAGTGCTGCCGAAGGGGCGGAAGAGACCCAGTACTTC,CSAAEGAEETQYF,NA,TRBV20-1,TRBJ2-5,NA
TGTGCCAGCAGTGAACGGGACAACTCCTACAATGAGCAGTTCTTC,CASSERDNSYNEQFF,NA,TRBV6-4,TRBJ2-1,few
TGTGCCAGCAGCTTGGCCCAGGGGTTTCGCACAGATACGCAGTATTTT,CASSLAQGFRTDTQYF,NA,TRBV7-8,TRBJ2-3,few
TGTGCCAGCAGAAACGACAGGAAAGCAACTAATGAAAAACTGTTTTTT,CASRNDRKATNEKLFF,NA,TRBV28,TRBJ1-4,NA
TGTGCCAGCAGCTTCCCCCGGACTAGCGGAGGTGAGCAGTTCTTC,CASSFPRTSGGEQFF,TRBD2,TRBV5-5,TRBJ2-1,few
TGTGCCAGCAGTTCCGCGGCGAGGCCCGACAATCAGCCCCAGCATTTT,CASSSAARPDNQPQHF,NA,TRBV6-5,TRBJ1-5,NA